This T cell receptor (beta chain) came from a study of blood T cell repertoires in COVID-19. For the study at large: Some COVID-19 samples were acute and others convalescent; all came from the United States, Italy and Spain.

The CDR3 is made up of 13 amino acids. Germline lookup yields CDR1 GTSNPN and CDR2 SVGIG (reference sequence). V lost 1 base and J lost 7, with 13 bases in between. Measured with immunoSEQ multiplex PCR; TCRdb has only the in-frame clones, and not every one. The sample includes 250,000 to 300,000 clones, roughly nine tenths seen only once; the top ten take 1.7%. The V gene is TRBV30, the J gene TRBJ1-2; D might be TRBD1 (5 bases). Sequenced material: PBMCs or T cells enriched from blood (not recorded which). The clonotype was recovered from a woman in her forties who had recovered from COVID-19. This CDR3 reads CAWSAIGVGGYTF. CDR3 coding DNA: TGTGCCTGGAGTGCCATAGGGGTCGGTGGCTACACCTTC.